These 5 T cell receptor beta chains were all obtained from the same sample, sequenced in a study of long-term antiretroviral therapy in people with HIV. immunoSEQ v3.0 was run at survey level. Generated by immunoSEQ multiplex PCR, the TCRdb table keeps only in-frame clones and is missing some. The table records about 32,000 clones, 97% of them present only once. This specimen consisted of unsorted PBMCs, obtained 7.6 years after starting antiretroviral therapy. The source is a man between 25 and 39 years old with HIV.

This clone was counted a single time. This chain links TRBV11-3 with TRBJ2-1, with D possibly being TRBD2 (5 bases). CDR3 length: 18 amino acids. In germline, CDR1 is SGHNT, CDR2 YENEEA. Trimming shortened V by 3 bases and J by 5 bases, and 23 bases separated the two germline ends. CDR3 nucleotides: TGTGCCAGCAGCTTCTATGAGGGCAGGAGTCCCTCTGACAATGAGCAGTTCTTC. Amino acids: CASSFYEGRSPSDNEQFF.

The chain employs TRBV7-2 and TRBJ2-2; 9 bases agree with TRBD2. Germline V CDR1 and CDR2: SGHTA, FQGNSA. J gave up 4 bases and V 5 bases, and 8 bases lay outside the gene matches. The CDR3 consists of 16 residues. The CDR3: CASSPRGLARTGELFF. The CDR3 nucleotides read TGTGCCAGCAGCCCTAGGGGACTAGCACGCACCGGGGAGCTGTTTTTT.

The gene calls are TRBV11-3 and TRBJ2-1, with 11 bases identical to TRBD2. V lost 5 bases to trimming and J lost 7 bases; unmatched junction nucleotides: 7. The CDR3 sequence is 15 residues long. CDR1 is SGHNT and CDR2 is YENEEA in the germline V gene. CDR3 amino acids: CASSPTLAGVNEQFF. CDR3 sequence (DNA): TGTGCCAGCAGCCCAACACTAGCGGGAGTTAATGAGCAGTTCTTC.

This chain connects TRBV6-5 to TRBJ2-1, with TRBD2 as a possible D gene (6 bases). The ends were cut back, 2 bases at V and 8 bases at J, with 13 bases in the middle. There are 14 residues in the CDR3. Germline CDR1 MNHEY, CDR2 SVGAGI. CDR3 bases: TGTGCCAGCAGTTACGGCCCCGGGGACTATGAGCAGTTCTTC. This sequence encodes CASSYGPGDYEQFF.

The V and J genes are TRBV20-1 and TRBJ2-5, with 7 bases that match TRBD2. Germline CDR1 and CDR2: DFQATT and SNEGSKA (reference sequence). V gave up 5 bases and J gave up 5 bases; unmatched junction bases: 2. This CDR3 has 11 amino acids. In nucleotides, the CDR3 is TGCAGTGCTGGGGGGGAGGAGACCCAGTACTTC. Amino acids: CSAGGEETQYF.